One and the same sample provided the 6 T cell receptor beta chains below, sequenced in a study of T cells in Graves' hyperthyroidism and ophthalmopathy (dated by TCRdb to the late 2010s). Libraries were built with multiplex PCR. Sequencing took place on an Illumina HiSeq 2000. The TCR beta CDR3 regions were amplified from RNA transcripts. For the first round of RT-PCR on the TCR CDR3, the HTBI primer set was used together with the Qiagen OneStep RT-PCR kit. The public reads were run again by TCRdb, first through fastp at Q25 and then through MiXCR, and only productive beta chains were kept. CDR3 protein duplicates are merged, each entry listing the most common genes and DNA. The table for this sample lists about 380,000 distinct CDR3 sequences; about 18% of them were counted only once. Clones ranked in the top ten supply about 38% of the sample. The sample consisted of blood. The receptors here all came from a man aged 18 to 30 with Graves' ophthalmopathy.

The J gene is TRBJ2-5, the V gene TRBV3-1; 7 nucleotides agree with TRBD2. Germline lookup yields CDR1 LGHDT and CDR2 YNNKEL (reference sequence). The CDR3 is 15 residues long. Trimming took 1 base from V and 5 from J; bases not matched to a gene: 7. The CDR3 DNA reads TGTGCCAGCAGCCAAGTGCGGGGGTCGAAGGAGACCCAGTACTTC. Translation gives CASSQVRGSKETQYF.

This clonotype was seen ten or more times. The J gene is TRBJ1-1, the V gene TRBV19; TRBD1 matches at 11 bases. The trim removed 7 bases at V and 5 bases at J, leaving 9 bases unmatched. CDR1 is LNHDA, CDR2 SQIVND, per germline (reference sequence). The CDR3 consists of 15 residues. CDR3 region: CASIGGQGVQTEAFF. The CDR3 DNA sequence: TGTGCCAGTATAGGGGGACAGGGGGTGCAAACTGAAGCTTTCTTT.

This clonotype was counted a few times. The chain is built from TRBV6-5 and TRBJ2-2; maybe TRBD1 (6 bases). The germline V and J ends were trimmed by 0 bases and 3 bases, with 14 bases remaining between them. The CDR3 runs 17 residues. The germline gives CDR1 MNHEY, CDR2 SVGAGI. This chain's CDR3 is CASSYSNRVGYTGELFF. CDR3 coding DNA: TGTGCCAGCAGTTACTCGAACAGGGTGGGATACACCGGGGAGCTGTTTTTT.

This clonotype was recorded a few times. The chain joins TRBV27 to TRBJ2-7, with no clear D. V lost 0 bases and J lost 1, with 13 bases in between. Per the germline V gene, CDR1 is MNHEY and CDR2 is SMNVEV (reference sequence). The CDR3 runs to 16 residues. CDR3 amino acids: CASSLSSASISYEQYF. The CDR3 DNA reads as TGTGCCAGCAGTTTATCCAGTGCCTCGATTTCCTACGAGCAGTACTTC.

The chain has TRBV6-1 and TRBJ2-4, with D unclear. V gave up 7 bases and J gave up 1 base, with 8 bases separating them. The V gene's germline CDR1 is MNHNS and CDR2 SASEGT. CDR3 size: 13 residues. The CDR3 nucleotides read TGTGCCAGCACGAGTGGGGCCAAAAACATTCAGTACTTC. This translates into CASTSGAKNIQYF.

This clonotype was seen at least ten times. This chain joins TRBV2 and TRBJ1-1; TRBD1 matches at 8 bases. From germline, CDR1 is SNHLY and CDR2 FYNNEI. V was clipped by 2 bases and J by 4 bases; unmatched bases: 9. This CDR3 contains 16 residues. CDR3 nucleotide sequence: TGTGCCAGCAGTGAATCTGGGGACAGGTGGTTCACTGAAGCTTTCTTT. Its protein product is CASSESGDRWFTEAFF.